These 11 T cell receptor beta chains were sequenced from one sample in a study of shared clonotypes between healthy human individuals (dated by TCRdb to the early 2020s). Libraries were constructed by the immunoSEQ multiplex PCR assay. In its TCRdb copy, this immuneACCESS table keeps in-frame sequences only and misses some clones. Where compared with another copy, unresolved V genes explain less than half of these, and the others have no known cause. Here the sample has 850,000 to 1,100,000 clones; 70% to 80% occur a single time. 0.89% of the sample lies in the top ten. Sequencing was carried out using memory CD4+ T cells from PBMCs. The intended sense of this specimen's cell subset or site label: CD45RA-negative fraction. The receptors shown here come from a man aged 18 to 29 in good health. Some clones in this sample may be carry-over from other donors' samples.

This CDR3 reads CASSPASGRASVMADTQYF. Written as DNA, the CDR3 is TGCGCCAGCAGCCCCGCTAGCGGGAGGGCCTCGGTGATGGCAGATACGCAGTATTTT. The V call is TRBV5-1, the J call TRBJ2-3; 12 bases line up with TRBD2. The CDR3 loop spans 19 amino acids. V lost 4 bases to trimming and J lost 4 bases; unmatched junction nucleotides: 16. CDR1 is SGHRS and CDR2 is YFSETQ in the germline V gene.

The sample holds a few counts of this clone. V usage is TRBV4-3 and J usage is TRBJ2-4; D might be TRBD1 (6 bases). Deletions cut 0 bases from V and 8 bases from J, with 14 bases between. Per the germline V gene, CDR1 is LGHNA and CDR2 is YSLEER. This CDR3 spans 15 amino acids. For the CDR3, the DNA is TGCGCCAGCAGCCAAGATCGTCCAGGGGCGGACATTCAGTACTTC. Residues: CASSQDRPGADIQYF.

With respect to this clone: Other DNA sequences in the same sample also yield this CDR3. The CDR3 DNA sequence: TGTGCCAGCTCGCCCGGCGGAGTGAGAAGGAACACTGAAGCTTTCTTT. Encoded protein: CASSPGGVRRNTEAFF. The chain has TRBV18 and TRBJ1-1; no clear D. The CDR3 loop spans 16 amino acids. Per germline, CDR1 KGHSH and CDR2 LQKENI. Trimming took 6 bases from V and 1 from J, leaving 18 bases between them.

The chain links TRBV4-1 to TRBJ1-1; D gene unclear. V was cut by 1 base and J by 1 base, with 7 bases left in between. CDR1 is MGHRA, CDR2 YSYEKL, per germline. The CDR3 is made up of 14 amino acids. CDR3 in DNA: TGCGCCAGCAGCCAAGCGGGGTCGAACACTGAAGCTTTCTTT. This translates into CASSQAGSNTEAFF.

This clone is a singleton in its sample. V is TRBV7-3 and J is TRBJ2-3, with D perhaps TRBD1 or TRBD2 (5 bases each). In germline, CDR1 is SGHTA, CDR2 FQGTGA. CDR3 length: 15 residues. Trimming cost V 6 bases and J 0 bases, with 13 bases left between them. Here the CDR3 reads CASSSGTGSTDTQYF. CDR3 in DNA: TGTGCCAGCAGTTCCGGGACGGGCAGCACAGATACGCAGTATTTT.

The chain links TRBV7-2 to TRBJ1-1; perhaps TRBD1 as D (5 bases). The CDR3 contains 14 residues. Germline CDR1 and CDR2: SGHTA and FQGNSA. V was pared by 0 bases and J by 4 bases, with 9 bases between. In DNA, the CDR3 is TGTGCCAGCAGCTTAGCACCAGGGTTCACTGAAGCTTTCTTT. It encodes CASSLAPGFTEAFF.

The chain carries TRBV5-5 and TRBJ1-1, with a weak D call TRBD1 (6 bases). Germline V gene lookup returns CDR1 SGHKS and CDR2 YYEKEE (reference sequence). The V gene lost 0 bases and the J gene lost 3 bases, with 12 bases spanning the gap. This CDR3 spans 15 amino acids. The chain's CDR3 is CASSLASGADTEAFF. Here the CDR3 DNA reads TGTGCCAGCAGCTTGGCGTCAGGGGCGGACACTGAAGCTTTCTTT.

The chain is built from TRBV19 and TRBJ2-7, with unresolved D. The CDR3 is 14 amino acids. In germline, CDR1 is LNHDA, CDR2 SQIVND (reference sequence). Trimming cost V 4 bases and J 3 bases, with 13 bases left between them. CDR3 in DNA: TGTGCCAGTAGTACGCCCGGCAGTGTCTACGAGCAGTACTTC. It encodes CASSTPGSVYEQYF.

The CDR3 sequence: CASSPSTGGDQKYGYTF. In DNA, the CDR3 is TGTGCCAGCAGCCCTTCAACAGGGGGCGATCAAAAGTATGGCTACACCTTC. This chain links TRBV5-4 with TRBJ1-2; TRBD1 aligns across 9 bases. This CDR3 region has 17 residues. The V segment lost 4 bases and the J segment 5 bases; nucleotides outside the gene matches: 15. Germline V gene sequence: CDR1 SGHNT, CDR2 YYREEE (reference sequence).

CDR3 sequence (DNA): TGTGCCAGCAGCTTACGGGCAGGGATGGGTGCTGAAGCTTTCTTT. This encodes CASSLRAGMGAEAFF. The chain uses TRBV7-6 and TRBJ1-1; weak D call: TRBD1 (5 bases). CDR1 and CDR2 from the germline V gene are SGHVS and FNYEAQ. V was clipped by 2 bases and J by 6 bases, with 16 bases between them. This CDR3 comprises 15 residues.

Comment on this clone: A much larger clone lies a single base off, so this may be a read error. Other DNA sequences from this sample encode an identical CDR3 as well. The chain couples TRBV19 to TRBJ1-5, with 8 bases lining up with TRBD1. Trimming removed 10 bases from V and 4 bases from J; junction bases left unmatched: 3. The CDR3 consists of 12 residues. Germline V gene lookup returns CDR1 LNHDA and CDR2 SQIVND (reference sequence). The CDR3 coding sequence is TGTGCCACCCGACAGGGGAATCAGCCCCAGCATTTT. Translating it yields CATRQGNQPQHF.